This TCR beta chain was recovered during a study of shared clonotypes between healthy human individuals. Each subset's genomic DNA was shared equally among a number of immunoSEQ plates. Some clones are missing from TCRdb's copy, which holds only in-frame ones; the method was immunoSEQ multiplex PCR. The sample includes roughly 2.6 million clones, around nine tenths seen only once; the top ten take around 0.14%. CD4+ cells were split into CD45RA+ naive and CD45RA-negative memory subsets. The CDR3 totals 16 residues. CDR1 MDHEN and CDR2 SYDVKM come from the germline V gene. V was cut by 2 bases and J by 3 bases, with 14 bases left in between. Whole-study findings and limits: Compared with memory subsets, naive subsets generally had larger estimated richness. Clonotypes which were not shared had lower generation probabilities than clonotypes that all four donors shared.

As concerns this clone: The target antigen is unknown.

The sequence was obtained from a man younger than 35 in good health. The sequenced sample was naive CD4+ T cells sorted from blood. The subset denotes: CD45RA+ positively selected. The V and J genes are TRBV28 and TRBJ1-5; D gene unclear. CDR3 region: CASSLKGRKINQPQHF. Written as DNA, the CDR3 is TGTGCCAGCAGTTTAAAAGGGAGGAAGATCAATCAGCCCCAGCATTTT. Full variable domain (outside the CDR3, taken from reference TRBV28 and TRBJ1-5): DVKVTQSSRYLVKRTGEKVFLECVQDMDHENMFWYRQDPGLGLRLIYFSYDVKMKEKGDIPEGYSVSREKKERFSLILESASTNQTSMYLCASSLKGRKINQPQHFGDGTRLSIL.